Sequencing of this TCR beta chain was carried out in a study of Ad26.COV2.S vaccination and SARS-CoV-2 variants. Regarding the study as a whole: Substantial response breadth was reportedly seen for spike-specific CD8+ and CD4+ T cells after vaccination.

The V end lost 0 bases, the J end lost 6 bases, and 4 bases lay between the germline ends. CDR1 is KGHSH, CDR2 LQKENI, per germline. The CDR3 covers 12 residues. Assay: immunoSEQ multiplex PCR; the TCRdb copy retains only in-frame clones and omits some. The table has about 470,000 clones, roughly 87% seen once. A word on this clone: The antigen is unknown.

Treatment: some 19 received Ad26.COV2.S at low or high dose, single or two shots; about 5 received placebo; per-sample allocation not given. The samples were gathered on day 63 after the first injection of vaccine or placebo. An adult aged 18-55 years in Boston served as the donor. This clonotype originated in a person between 18 and 65 years old who received the Ad26.COV2.S COVID-19 vaccine or a placebo. The chain carries TRBV18 and TRBJ2-3; D gene unclear. Sequences were derived from peripheral blood, sampled in a trial of Ad26.COV2.S vaccine versus placebo. The CDR3 region has the DNA TGTGCCAGCTCACCACCGACTGATACGCAGTATTTT. This codes for CASSPPTDTQYF.